This TCR beta chain was recorded in a study of T-cell memory formation after mild COVID-19. As for the study in general: There were largely donor-specific TCR clusters. Findings and caveats of the study: Clones that contracted from day 15 to 85 had balanced CD4/CD8; later expanders were CD4+ biased. Pre-infection memory carried some responding clones, suggesting that cross-reactive memory joined.

As to this clonotype: Its specificity is unknown.

From the 5' RACE reads, TCRdb called clonotypes with MiXCR, one entry per CDR3 protein. The sample consists of 300,000 to 350,000 distinct CDR3 sequences, approximately 13% of them appearing once. The CDR3 is made up of 12 amino acids. Germline V gene data show CDR1 as DFQATT and CDR2 as SNEGSKA (reference sequence). The V and J ends lost 4 bases and 8 bases, in that order; junction bases with no gene match: 4. The chain uses TRBV20-1 and TRBJ1-1, with 10 positions matching TRBD1. The sequence was obtained from a man aged 18-30 years who had mild COVID-19 (a few samples of this study predate the infection). Cell type and time point are not known. Input material: PBMCs or a T cell subset sorted from them (not recorded which). The CDR3 DNA follows: TGCAGTGCTAACGACAGGGGGCGAGAAGCTTTCTTT. This codes for CSANDRGREAFF.